This T cell receptor beta chain is from a study of blood T cells in healthy people across ages (dated by TCRdb to between 2014 and 2016). Context from the whole study: Template switching captured roughly one uniquely barcoded TCR beta cDNA molecule per two T cells in model experiments. The study measured age-related changes in TCR beta repertoire diversity using deep sequencing normalized with unique cDNA molecular identifiers. Four age groups were formed from the donors: young (average around 15 years), middle-aged (around 37), aged (about 62) and long-lived (around 82). The study analyzed two additional independent replicas of 1 million unique cDNA reads from the same blood draw for two donors, one aged 18 to 29 and one aged 80 or older. Results the study describes overall, beyond this receptor: Since profiling was done on bulk unsorted PBMCs, naive and antigen-experienced compartments could not be conclusively compared. Observed TCR beta diversity per million T cells fell roughly linearly with age, and a significant reduction was already apparent by age roughly 40. A strong correlation was found between observed TCR beta diversity and the percentage of naive T cells measured by flow cytometry. Because the CMV infection status of the donors was unknown, age-related changes in expanded clonotypes may potentially have been confounded. The long-lived group showed more naive CD4+ T cells, fewer expanded clones and increased TCR diversity than the aged group, suggesting age selection. Total diversity estimates from one million sequenced T cells were considered lower bounds and underestimates.

Systemically healthy Caucasian individuals from Russia, some 38 in total and aged about 6 to 100 years, were included as donors. Each donor gave approximately 9.3 milliliters of peripheral blood, collected into EDTA-treated Vacutainer tubes. Ficoll-Paque density-gradient centrifugation was used to isolate PBMCs, with at least 6.5 million obtained per sample. Trizol reagent was used to extract total RNA from the PBMCs, yielding at least 6 micrograms per sample. For every donor, flow cytometry on a PBMC aliquot measured the percentage of naive CD45RAhigh/CD27high T cells. This clonotype was recorded at least ten times. Its target antigen remains unknown. No base quality information exists; no much larger clone differs at one position. Including the terminal cysteine and phenylalanine, the CDR3 comprises 13 residues. Only CDR3 DNA is held: 39 bases, read in frame from base 1. V loses 3 bases of germline sequence and J loses 8 bases, and the interval between the two ends is 11 bases. CDR1 SGHAT and CDR2 FQDESV are derived from the germline V gene (reference sequence).

Libraries were built with 5' RACE. TCRdb lists the instrument as Illumina HiSeq 2500. A second PCR of roughly 6 to 12 cycles was performed with a sample-barcoded 5' primer and a J-beta primer mix. A template-switch 5' adaptor carrying 12 random nucleotides introduced a unique molecular identifier onto each TCR beta cDNA molecule. At least 2.5 million CDR3-containing paired-end reads were obtained from each sample. First-strand cDNA synthesis was performed from all RNA using the Mint cDNA synthesis kit, with priming by a TRBC-specific oligonucleotide. All cDNA was treated with uracil-DNA glycosylase and then went through a first 18-cycle PCR with the universal primers M1SS and BC2_uni_R. The authors' pipeline ran thus. For normalization, 1 million high-quality reads were randomly selected from each sample, with every read carrying a distinct molecular identifier. Instead of being binned into consensus sequences, reads that shared molecular identifiers were thrown out. MiTCR, run with a Q25 quality threshold and the strictest error-elimination algorithm, handled CDR3 identification, clonotype clustering and error correction. A nonparametric unseen species model with Euler transformation was used to estimate lower-bound total TCR beta diversity. TCRdb's own reprocessing of the public reads used fastp at Q25 and MiXCR and kept productive beta chains. For every CDR3 protein sequence, its rows merge into one entry that carries the most common genes and DNA. The V and J calls and clone size come from TCRdb's table, not from the authors' own analysis. This sample has some 890,000 distinct CDR3 sequences in its table, and 25% to 35% of those were observed once. Roughly a tenth of the sample is in the top ten clones.

This same sample was also taken into another study, of T cells of mothers and their children. As the second study states: Nine systemically healthy Caucasian individuals, comprising three mothers and their six children, were included as donors. cDNA synthesis used all of the extracted RNA, with roughly 1.6 ug of RNA in each 15 ul reaction. In the second PCR, the M1S primer added sample barcodes and 2-4 random nucleotides. Over 10 million TCR beta CDR3 reads came from each mother, compared with about 3.2 million reads from each child. In both related and unrelated pairs, thymic selection shapes the output of TCR recombination in a similar way, with inherited differences having only a minor effect. Normalized repertoire overlap was always found to be slightly, but never significantly, higher in related mother-child pairs than in unrelated mother-child pairs. With a sensitivity of about 100 clones per million clonotypes, no persistent microchimeric T cell clones were detected. To look for features that set related mother-child pairs apart from unrelated individuals, the researchers ran deep NGS to compare the TCR beta repertoires of mothers and children. On average, the children were 11 +/- 4 years old, while the mothers were about 38 +/- 4 years old. After adapters were ligated using NEBNext reagents, the libraries underwent 100+100 nt paired-end sequencing on an Illumina HiSeq 2000. To prevent cross-contamination, the mother and child libraries were prepared one month apart and sequenced in separate runs. Each donor had between about 450,000 and 2,300,000 distinct TCR beta clonotypes identified. Naive TCR beta clonotypes were estimated from low-frequency clonotypes matched to each donor's FACS-determined naive share, without sorting.

This sequence was found in a woman between 40 and 50 years old in good health. Sequences were obtained from blood. Rearrangement joined TRBV11-1 to TRBJ2-1; the D region may be TRBD1 or TRBD2, each matching 6 bases equally. The sequence in DNA is TGTGCCAGCAGCTTTGGGGGGCTCGATGAGCAGTTCTTC. This is translated as CASSFGGLDEQFF. Extended through the reference TRBV11-1 and TRBJ2-1 proteins, this CDR3 yields the full variable domain: EAEVAQSPRYKITEKSQAVAFWCDPISGHATLYWYRQILGQGPELLVQFQDESVVDDSQLPKDRFSAERLKGVDSTLKIQPAELGDSAMYLCASSFGGLDEQFFGPGTRLTVL.